This T cell receptor (beta chain) was profiled in a study of cytomegalovirus exposure and HLA in healthy donors. Findings of the study overall: A later analysis found TCR association rates differed by HLA locus, highest for DRB1 and lowest for HLA-C. Researchers reported in a later analysis that a missense DCLRE1C variant was tied to TCR beta V- and J-gene trimming.

PCR primers comprised 60 Vbeta and 13 Jbeta primers. Clones were read by immunoSEQ multiplex PCR, and TCRdb kept only the in-frame ones, dropping some. The sample yields some 140,000 clones, 70% to 80% seen once. The V end lost 4 bases, the J end lost 1 base, and 12 bases lay between the germline ends. This CDR3 is 15 amino acids long. The germline gives CDR1 SGHDT, CDR2 YYEEEE. Remarks on this clone: Its antigen is not identified.

V usage is TRBV5-6 and J usage is TRBJ2-1, with a possible D match to TRBD2 (6 bases). The sequence came from a young man in good health and CMV-seropositive. The specimen was PBMCs. The CDR3 DNA is TGTGCCAGCAGCCCCGCGGGACTTTCCTACAATGAGCAGTTCTTC. Its translation is CASSPAGLSYNEQFF. The full variable domain, in which reference TRBV5-6 and TRBJ2-1 provide the parts outside the CDR3, is DAGVTQSPTHLIKTRGQQVTLRCSPKSGHDTVSWYQQALGQGPQFIFQYYEEEERQRGNFPDRFSGHQFPNYSSELNVNALLLGDSALYLCASSPAGLSYNEQFFGPGTRLTVL.